Following are 29 T cell receptor beta chains from one sample sequenced in a study of beta chain features in type 1 diabetes. The sequenced template was cDNA made from the entire isolated RNA. Generated by immunoSEQ multiplex PCR, the TCRdb table keeps only in-frame clones and is missing some. The repertoire has about 99,000 clones, 25% to 35% of them found once; the top ten carry 0.53%. The study, taken as a whole, reports: Shorter TCRB CDR3s, moderately but significantly so, marked every one of the four CD4+ subsets in Type 1 diabetes patients.

No cognate antigen is known for these TCRs. Specimen: central memory CD4+ T cells from blood. All receptors derive from a woman between 18 and 29 years old with type 1 diabetes.

Concerning this clone: This sample also contains other DNA sequences that code for the same CDR3. The DNA of the CDR3 is TGTGCCAGTAGTATTGGGACAGGGAGCTCCTACGAGCAGTACTTC. Protein product: CASSIGTGSSYEQYF. The V gene is TRBV19, the J gene TRBJ2-7; TRBD1 aligns across 9 bases. This CDR3 spans 15 amino acids. V was clipped by 3 bases and J by 0 bases; unmatched bases: 3. CDR1 is LNHDA and CDR2 is SQIVND in the germline V gene (reference sequence).

The sample holds a few counts of this clone. The V and J genes are TRBV30 and TRBJ2-1, with TRBD2 matching 8 bases. The V and J ends lost 3 bases and 4 bases, in that order; junction bases with no gene match: 11. The CDR3 runs 16 residues. CDR1 and CDR2 (germline): GTSNPN, SVGIG (reference sequence). Here the CDR3 reads CAWSILAGGRYNEQFF. CDR3 sequence (DNA): TGTGCCTGGAGCATCTTGGCGGGAGGCCGATACAATGAGCAGTTCTTC.

The V call is TRBV7-3, the J call TRBJ2-2; TRBD1 matches 8 bases. The germline V gene encodes CDR1 SGHTA and CDR2 FQGTGA. The CDR3 has 15 residues. Losses at the gene ends were 2 bases for V and 6 bases for J; bases not matched to a gene: 5. For the CDR3, the DNA is TGTGCCAGCAGCTTAGGACAGGGACGAGCCGGGGAGCTGTTTTTT. It is translated as CASSLGQGRAGELFF.

This clone was counted between two and nine times. This chain links TRBV27 with TRBJ1-4, with no clear D. The CDR3 has 14 residues. Germline V gene lookup returns CDR1 MNHEY and CDR2 SMNVEV (reference sequence). V was pared by 5 bases and J by 6 bases, with 13 bases between. CDR3 residues: CASSRGDLDEKLFF. The CDR3 DNA reads as TGTGCCAGCAGTCGCGGGGATCTGGATGAAAAACTGTTTTTT. The variable domain in full, with the rest retrieved from reference TRBV27 and TRBJ1-4, is EAQVTQNPRYLITVTGKKLTVTCSQNMNHEYMSWYRQDPGLGLRQIYYSMNVEVTDKGDVPEGYKVSRKEKRNFPLILESPSPNQTSLYFCASSRGDLDEKLFFGSGTQLSVL.

This chain links TRBV18 with TRBJ2-1, with a possible D match to TRBD2 (5 bases). CDR1 and CDR2 from the germline V gene are KGHSH and LQKENI. Trimming shortened V by 3 bases and J by 8 bases, and 14 bases separated the two germline ends. There are 14 residues in the CDR3. The CDR3 DNA follows: TGTGCCAGCTCACCGGTAAGTGGGAGCGATGAGCAGTTCTTC. It specifies CASSPVSGSDEQFF.

The gene calls are TRBV5-4 and TRBJ1-2; maybe TRBD1 (6 bases). The CDR3 spans 16 residues. CDR1 is SGHNT and CDR2 is YYREEE in the germline V gene (reference sequence). The V end was cut by 6 bases, the J end by 2 bases, with 20 bases between. The CDR3 DNA reads as TGTGCCAGCAACCTTCAGGGGAATAGGTTAAACTATGGCTACACCTTC. Residues: CASNLQGNRLNYGYTF.

CDR3 in amino acids: CASSLQGNDEKLFF. The CDR3 coding sequence is TGTGCCAGCAGCTTACAGGGTAACGATGAAAAACTGTTTTTT. The chain is built from TRBV7-9 and TRBJ1-4; D is possibly TRBD1 (5 bases). V gave up 2 bases and J gave up 6 bases, with 10 bases separating them. Germline values: CDR1 SEHNR, CDR2 FQNEAQ (reference sequence). This CDR3 is 14 amino acids long.

The V call is TRBV2, the J call TRBJ2-5; D might be TRBD1 (6 bases). Trimming removed 6 bases at V and 1 base at J, with 18 bases between. The CDR3 consists of 16 residues. Germline CDR1 SNHLY, CDR2 FYNNEI. In DNA, the CDR3 is TGTGCCAGCAGGGCTTACACAGGGCTACCCCAAGAGACCCAGTACTTC. It specifies CASRAYTGLPQETQYF. The whole variable domain, remainder taken from reference TRBV2 and TRBJ2-5, is EPEVTQTPSHQVTQMGQEVILRCVPISNHLYFYWYRQILGQKVEFLVSFYNNEISEKSEIFDDQFSVERPDGSNFTLKIRSTKLEDSAMYFCASRAYTGLPQETQYFGPGTRLLVL.

This clone came up a few times. The V call is TRBV4-3, the J call TRBJ2-1; 10 nucleotides match TRBD2. The germline CDR1 and CDR2 sequences are LGHNA and YSLEER. The trim removed 1 base at V and 9 bases at J, leaving 9 bases unmatched. The CDR3 sequence is 16 residues long. The CDR3 reads CASSQAAAGGKGEQFF. The CDR3 nucleotides read TGCGCCAGCAGCCAAGCAGCAGCGGGAGGGAAGGGTGAGCAGTTCTTC.

This chain connects TRBV6-1 to TRBJ2-2; perhaps TRBD2 as D (5 bases). The germline V and J ends were trimmed by 7 bases and 1 base, with 13 bases remaining between them. The CDR3 contains 15 residues. Germline V gene lookup returns CDR1 MNHNS and CDR2 SASEGT. CDR3 DNA sequence: TGTGCCAGCAATAGTAAGGACTTGAACACCGGGGAGCTGTTTTTT. Encoded protein: CASNSKDLNTGELFF.

This clone was seen a handful of times. The chain joins TRBV7-2 to TRBJ2-3; no definite D call. CDR3 length equals 14 residues. Trimming took off 4 bases at V and 6 bases at J, with 14 bases between the two ends. Germline CDR1 reads SGHTA; CDR2 reads FQGNSA. CDR3 DNA sequence: TGTGCCAGCAGCTCTCCGTCCCGGCGGGATACGCAGTATTTT. It is translated as CASSSPSRRDTQYF.

The rearrangement links TRBV29-1 to TRBJ2-3; 7 bases match TRBD1. The CDR3 sequence is 13 residues long. Germline-derived CDR1 and CDR2 are SQVTM and ANQGSEA. Trimming cost V 6 bases and J 5 bases; bases outside gene matches: 8. Here the CDR3 reads CSVGPNRGDTQYF. The CDR3 DNA is TGCAGCGTCGGTCCCAACAGGGGAGATACGCAGTATTTT.

The rearrangement links TRBV2 to TRBJ2-1; D is perhaps TRBD2 (6 bases). The CDR3 has 12 amino acids. Trimming cost V 3 bases and J 9 bases, with 9 bases left between them. Looked up from germline, CDR1 is SNHLY and CDR2 is FYNNEI. The CDR3 protein is CASSEREGEQFF. CDR3 DNA sequence: TGTGCCAGCAGTGAGCGGGAAGGTGAGCAGTTCTTC.

This clone was recorded a few times. The J gene is TRBJ2-1, the V gene TRBV5-4, with TRBD2 matching 9 bases. The trim removed 3 bases at V and 1 base at J, leaving 8 bases unmatched. The CDR3 has 17 amino acids. CDR1 SGHNT and CDR2 YYREEE come from the germline V gene (reference sequence). The CDR3 DNA is TGTGCCAGCAGCTCTTTAGCGGGAGTTGATTCCTACAATGAGCAGTTCTTC. It specifies CASSSLAGVDSYNEQFF.

The chain combines TRBV7-2 with TRBJ2-4; D might be TRBD2 (5 bases). CDR1 is SGHTA and CDR2 is FQGNSA in the germline V gene. This CDR3 spans 14 amino acids. V lost 7 bases to trimming and J lost 7 bases, with 17 bases between them. CDR3 in DNA: TGTGCCAGCACCCAAACGGGGTCTAGCAACATTCAGTACTTC. It encodes CASTQTGSSNIQYF.

CDR3 in DNA: TGTGCCAGCAGCGTAGGAATGAGGACAGGCGCCCCCGGGGAGCTGTTTTTT. It translates to CASSVGMRTGAPGELFF. This sequence joins TRBV9 and TRBJ2-2; 7 bases line up with TRBD1. The CDR3 extends over 17 amino acids. V lost 0 bases, J lost 6 bases, and 11 bases stayed unmatched. CDR1 SGDLS and CDR2 YYNGEE come from the germline V gene.

This rearrangement joins TRBV18 to TRBJ1-2; weak D call: TRBD1 (5 bases). Trimming shortened V by 6 bases and J by 7 bases, and 9 bases separated the two germline ends. CDR1 KGHSH and CDR2 LQKENI come from the germline V gene. The CDR3 extends over 11 amino acids. The CDR3 region has the DNA TGTGCCAGCTCGTGGGGCTCTGGCTACACCTTC. As protein: CASSWGSGYTF.

The chain recombines TRBV7-9 with TRBJ1-5; TRBD1 matches 7 bases. CDR1 is SEHNR and CDR2 is FQNEAQ in the germline V gene (reference sequence). There are 18 residues in the CDR3. The V segment lost 5 bases and the J segment 3 bases; nucleotides outside the gene matches: 16. In DNA, the CDR3 is TGTGCCAGCAGCAACGAACAGGGGTCCCTCCTATTCAATCAGCCCCAGCATTTT. Its translation is CASSNEQGSLLFNQPQHF. The whole variable domain, remainder taken from reference TRBV7-9 and TRBJ1-5, is DTGVSQNPRHKITKRGQNVTFRCDPISEHNRLYWYRQTLGQGPEFLTYFQNEAQLEKSRLLSDRFSAERPKGSFSTLEIQRTEQGDSAMYLCASSNEQGSLLFNQPQHFGDGTRLSIL.

The chain employs TRBV18 and TRBJ2-1; maybe TRBD2 (6 bases). V lost 3 bases and J lost 2, with 20 bases in between. The CDR3 is 18 amino acids. Germline CDR1 KGHSH, CDR2 LQKENI. In nucleotides, the CDR3 is TGTGCCAGCTCACCGTCTGACCCCCGCGGGGCCACCTACAATGAGCAGTTCTTC. Residues: CASSPSDPRGATYNEQFF.

This clone showed up just a few times. This sequence joins TRBV7-2 and TRBJ2-3; D unresolved. The CDR3 is 14 amino acids. Trimming removed 2 bases from V and 4 bases from J, with 10 bases in between. From germline, CDR1 is SGHTA and CDR2 FQGNSA. The DNA for the CDR3 is TGTGCCAGCAGCTTACAAAGGAGTTCAGATACGCAGTATTTT. Its protein is CASSLQRSSDTQYF.

The genes are TRBV27 and TRBJ1-3; possibly TRBD1 for D (6 bases). There are 14 residues in the CDR3. CDR1 MNHEY and CDR2 SMNVEV come from the germline V gene (reference sequence). Trimming left V 5 bases short and J 4 bases short, with 12 bases between. The CDR3 is CASSLTGSGNTIYF. CDR3 in DNA: TGTGCCAGCAGTCTAACAGGGTCCGGAAACACCATATATTTT.

This clone was counted only a few times. The genes are TRBV5-6 and TRBJ2-1, with D unclear. Germline CDR1 is SGHDT and CDR2 is YYEEEE. Trimming removed 1 base from V and 10 bases from J, with 12 bases in between. CDR3 length: 13 amino acids. The CDR3 nucleotides are TGTGCCAGCAGCTTGCTTAGCCTACCGGAGCAGTTCTTC. This sequence encodes CASSLLSLPEQFF.

The genes are TRBV19 and TRBJ1-1; D is ambiguous. V lost 4 bases and J 4 bases, leaving 13 bases between the germline ends. Looked up from germline, CDR1 is LNHDA and CDR2 is SQIVND (reference sequence). CDR3 size: 14 residues. CDR3 sequence: CASSTQPGATEAFF. DNA for the CDR3: TGTGCCAGTAGTACTCAACCGGGAGCCACTGAAGCTTTCTTT.

The J gene is TRBJ1-1, the V gene TRBV30; TRBD1 matches 8 bases. Germline V lookup: CDR1 GTSNPN, CDR2 SVGIG (reference sequence). The junction had 13 bases not matched to a gene; V was cut back by 1 base and J by 3 bases. The CDR3 is 17 residues long. The CDR3 here is CAWSAVDRVRSDTEAFF. The DNA for the CDR3 is TGTGCCTGGAGTGCTGTGGACAGGGTACGCTCGGACACTGAAGCTTTCTTT.

This clone was observed a few times. This chain connects TRBV9 to TRBJ1-2, with unresolved D. This CDR3 region has 13 residues. Trimming shortened V by 5 bases and J by 5 bases, and 13 bases separated the two germline ends. Germline V gene data show CDR1 as SGDLS and CDR2 as YYNGEE. The CDR3 DNA is TGTGCCAGCAGTCGGAGCGGGGTTTATGGCTACACCTTC. This encodes CASSRSGVYGYTF.

This chain connects TRBV18 to TRBJ1-5; D is ambiguous. Trimming shortened V by 4 bases and J by 4 bases, and 11 bases separated the two germline ends. The V gene's germline CDR1 is KGHSH and CDR2 LQKENI. The CDR3 has 14 residues. CDR3 residues: CASSQTLTNQPQHF. Written as DNA, the CDR3 is TGTGCCAGCTCACAAACACTGACTAATCAGCCCCAGCATTTT. Combining the CDR3 with reference TRBV18 and TRBJ1-5 gives the whole variable domain NAGVMQNPRHLVRRRGQEARLRCSPMKGHSHVYWYRQLPEEGLKFMVYLQKENIIDESGMPKERFSAEFPKEGPSILRIQQVVRGDSAAYFCASSQTLTNQPQHFGDGTRLSIL.

The chain joins TRBV11-3 to TRBJ2-1, with D possibly being TRBD2 (6 bases). V lost 2 bases, J lost 5 bases, and 13 bases lay in between. The CDR3 runs to 15 residues. Germline loops: CDR1 SGHNT, CDR2 YENEEA. The DNA for the CDR3 is TGTGCCAGCAGCTTATCCGGGAGCCCCCACAATGAGCAGTTCTTC. This encodes CASSLSGSPHNEQFF.

This clone was counted a few times. The chain has TRBV28 and TRBJ2-3, with 8 positions matching TRBD1. Trimming at V came to 3 bases and at J to 8 bases, leaving 10 bases not matched to a gene. CDR1 MDHEN and CDR2 SYDVKM come from the germline V gene. The CDR3 is 15 residues long. CDR3 DNA: TGTGCCAGCAGTTTGTTGGACAGGGACGATGGTACGCAGTATTTT. This codes for CASSLLDRDDGTQYF.

DNA for the CDR3: TGTGCCAGCAGTGAATCTCGGAGCGAGCAGTACGTC. It codes for CASSESRSEQYV. The chain carries TRBV6-1 and TRBJ2-7; D unclear. This CDR3 is 12 amino acids long. Germline CDR1 reads MNHNS; CDR2 reads SASEGT. Trimming took 2 bases from V and 6 from J, leaving 8 bases between them.